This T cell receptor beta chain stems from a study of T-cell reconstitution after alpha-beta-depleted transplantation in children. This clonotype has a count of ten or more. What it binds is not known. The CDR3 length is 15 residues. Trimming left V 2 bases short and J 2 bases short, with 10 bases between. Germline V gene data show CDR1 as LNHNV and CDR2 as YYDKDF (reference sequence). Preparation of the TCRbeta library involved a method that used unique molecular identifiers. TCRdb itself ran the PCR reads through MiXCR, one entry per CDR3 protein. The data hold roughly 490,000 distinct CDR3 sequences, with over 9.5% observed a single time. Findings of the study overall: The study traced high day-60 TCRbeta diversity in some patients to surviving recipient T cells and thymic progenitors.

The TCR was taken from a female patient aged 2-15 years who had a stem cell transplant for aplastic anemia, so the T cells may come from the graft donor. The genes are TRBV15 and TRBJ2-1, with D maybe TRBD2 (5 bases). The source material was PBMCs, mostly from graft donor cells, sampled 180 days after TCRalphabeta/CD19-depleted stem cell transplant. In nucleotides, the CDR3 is TGTGCCACCAGCAGAATTGCCGGGGCCTACAATGAGCAGTTCTTC. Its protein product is CATSRIAGAYNEQFF.